Presented here are 25 T cell receptor beta chains from one specimen sequenced in a study of T-cell reconstitution after alpha-beta-depleted transplantation in children. The library targeted TCRbeta and was prepared with unique molecular identifiers. One entry per CDR3 protein, called by TCRdb with MiXCR from the PCR reads. The sample includes 300,000 to 400,000 distinct CDR3 sequences, approximately 20% of them seen just once. Sequencing was performed on PBMCs, mostly from graft donor cells, taken 180 days after TCRalphabeta/CD19-depleted stem cell transplant. All receptors derive from a male patient younger than 18 who had a stem cell transplant for acute lymphoblastic leukemia, so the T cells may come from the graft donor.

This clonotype has only a few counts. The CDR3 protein is CATSRAASGTYNEQFF. CDR3 nucleotides: TGTGCCACCAGCAGAGCGGCTAGCGGGACCTACAATGAGCAGTTCTTC. This chain joins TRBV15 and TRBJ2-1; the match to TRBD2 covers 9 bases. After removal of 1 base from V and 2 bases from J, the junction contained 3 bases not matched to a gene. The CDR3 length is 16 residues. Per germline, CDR1 LNHNV and CDR2 YYDKDF (reference sequence).

This clonotype was detected many times. This rearrangement joins TRBV12-3 or TRBV12-4 to TRBJ2-7, with 7 bases identical to TRBD1. J gave up 3 bases and V 2 bases, and 1 base lay outside the gene matches. CDR3 length: 13 amino acids. The CDR3 nucleotides read TGTGCCAGCAGTTTAAGGGACAGCTACGAGCAGTACTTC. Residues: CASSLRDSYEQYF.

This clonotype turned up a few times. The V gene is TRBV12-3 or TRBV12-4, the J gene TRBJ1-2; 9 nucleotides agree with TRBD1. V lost 7 bases to trimming and J lost 4 bases; unmatched junction nucleotides: 1. The CDR3 sequence is 12 residues long. This chain's CDR3 is CASNRGLYGYTF. In DNA, the CDR3 is TGTGCCAGCAACAGGGGGCTCTATGGCTACACCTTC.

This clonotype was found a few times. V usage is TRBV10-3 and J usage is TRBJ2-5, with 14 bases fitting TRBD2. Germline-derived CDR1 and CDR2 are ENHRY and SYGVKD. V dropped 6 bases and J dropped 2; count of bases not matched to a gene: 14. This CDR3 spans 19 amino acids. The CDR3 DNA reads TGTGCCATCAGGGATCCGGGACTAGCGGGAGTTCGGGGGCAAGAGACCCAGTACTTC. Translation gives CAIRDPGLAGVRGQETQYF.

The rearrangement links TRBV6-1 to TRBJ2-1, with D tentatively TRBD2 (5 bases). The CDR3 contains 14 residues. CDR1 and CDR2 (germline): MNHNS, SASEGT. V was shortened by 7 bases and J by 2 bases, with 12 bases between the two germline ends. The DNA for the CDR3 is TGTGCCAGCATGCGGACTGCCACCTACAATGAGCAGTTCTTC. Translating it yields CASMRTATYNEQFF.

The chain employs TRBV4-1 and TRBJ2-7, with 7 bases identical to TRBD1. J was trimmed by 2 bases and V by 1 base; bases with no gene match: 2. The CDR3 extends over 14 amino acids. The germline CDR1 and CDR2 sequences are MGHRA and YSYEKL. CDR3 residues: CASSQVQGAYEQYF. CDR3 DNA sequence: TGCGCCAGCAGCCAAGTCCAGGGGGCCTACGAGCAGTACTTC.

This clonotype was picked up a small number of times. The chain couples TRBV7-9 to TRBJ2-1; D call uncertain. From germline, CDR1 is SEHNR and CDR2 FQNEAQ (reference sequence). This CDR3 comprises 11 residues. The V and J ends lost 6 bases and 8 bases respectively, with 8 bases between them. The CDR3 reads CASRLVDEQFF. For the CDR3, the DNA is TGTGCCAGCAGGCTCGTAGATGAGCAGTTCTTC.

The rearrangement joins TRBV7-9 to TRBJ2-5; 8 bases line up with TRBD1. V gave up 6 bases and J gave up 5 bases; unmatched junction bases: 8. This CDR3 has 14 amino acids. Germline CDR1 SEHNR, CDR2 FQNEAQ (reference sequence). The CDR3, as DNA: TGTGCCAGCAGTTTTATCGGACAGGGCGAGACCCAGTACTTC. Its translation is CASSFIGQGETQYF.

This chain connects TRBV12-3 or TRBV12-4 to TRBJ2-1; D call uncertain. The V end lost 4 bases, the J end lost 13 bases, and 11 bases lay between the germline ends. The CDR3 runs 11 residues. The CDR3 loop is CASSYSRSQFF. DNA for the CDR3: TGTGCCAGCAGTTACAGTCGGAGTCAGTTCTTC.

The chain has TRBV10-2 and TRBJ2-5; D ambiguous. V lost 6 bases and J 5 bases, leaving 10 bases between the germline ends. Germline V gene data show CDR1 as WSHSY and CDR2 as SAAADI. The CDR3 sequence is 12 residues long. CDR3 sequence: CASSSSSETQYF. The CDR3 nucleotides are TGCGCCAGCAGCTCAAGTTCGGAGACCCAGTACTTC.

This clonotype was counted a few times. V and J are TRBV12-3 or TRBV12-4 and TRBJ2-1; 9 bases agree with TRBD2. This CDR3 has 21 amino acids. V shed 3 bases and J 6 bases; nucleotides not matched to a gene: 24. CDR3 loop: CASSFTWGVAGESRRVNEQFF. Here the CDR3 DNA reads TGTGCCAGCAGTTTTACCTGGGGGGTAGCGGGAGAATCCCGTAGGGTCAATGAGCAGTTCTTC.

This clonotype was observed a few times. The rearrangement links TRBV10-3 to TRBJ2-3; 9 positions agree with TRBD1. The length of the CDR3 is 17 residues. The germline V gene encodes CDR1 ENHRY and CDR2 SYGVKD. V was clipped by 0 bases and J by 2 bases; unmatched bases: 6. The CDR3 region is CAISESIGTGHTDTQYF. The DNA for the CDR3 is TGTGCCATCAGTGAGTCGATTGGGACAGGGCACACAGATACGCAGTATTTT.

The rearrangement joins TRBV20-1 to TRBJ2-5; 7 bases map to TRBD2. Germline V CDR1 and CDR2: DFQATT, SNEGSKA (reference sequence). V shed 0 bases, J shed 3 bases, and the junction held 7 bases outside the gene matches. The CDR3 is 15 amino acids. In DNA form, the CDR3 reads TGCAGTGCTAGAGATGCGAGGGACTACAAAGAGACCCAGTACTTC. It yields the protein CSARDARDYKETQYF.

J is TRBJ2-1 and V is TRBV11-2; 7 bases fit TRBD2. The germline V gene has CDR1 SGHAT and CDR2 FQNNGV. V was clipped by 8 bases and J by 0 bases; unmatched bases: 4. The CDR3 spans 14 residues. This CDR3 reads CASYGGSSYNEQFF. CDR3 nucleotide sequence: TGTGCCAGCTACGGCGGGAGCTCCTACAATGAGCAGTTCTTC. Drawing the rest from reference TRBV11-2 and TRBJ2-1, the complete variable domain is EAGVAQSPRYKIIEKRQSVAFWCNPISGHATLYWYQQILGQGPKLLIQFQNNGVVDDSQLPKDRFSAERLKGVDSTLKIQPAKLEDSAVYLCASYGGSSYNEQFFGPGTRLTVL.

The chain has TRBV5-1 and TRBJ1-2, with a possible D match to TRBD1 (6 bases). The CDR3 totals 14 residues. V was shortened by 0 bases and J by 4 bases, with 10 bases between the two germline ends. Germline CDR1 reads SGHRS; CDR2 reads YFSETQ. The CDR3 DNA is TGCGCCAGCAGCTTGGAGGACAGAAGCTATGGCTACACCTTC. It yields the protein CASSLEDRSYGYTF.

This rearrangement joins TRBV5-1 to TRBJ1-6, with D possibly matching TRBD1 (6 bases). Germline lookup yields CDR1 SGHRS and CDR2 YFSETQ. V lost 4 bases, J lost 2 bases, and 22 bases lay in between. The CDR3 is 19 amino acids. CDR3 sequence reads: CASSRGEQGRSPYNSPLHF. Written as DNA, the CDR3 is TGCGCCAGCAGCCGGGGTGAACAGGGACGTAGCCCCTATAATTCACCCCTCCACTTT.

This clonotype occurred a few times. The chain employs TRBV30 and TRBJ2-1, with 7 bases that match TRBD2. Germline V gene lookup returns CDR1 GTSNPN and CDR2 SVGIG (reference sequence). This CDR3 is built from 13 residues. V shed 2 bases and J 4 bases; nucleotides not matched to a gene: 2. CDR3: CAWSLAVYNEQFF. The CDR3 DNA is TGTGCCTGGAGTCTAGCGGTTTACAATGAGCAGTTCTTC.

This clonotype was seen only a few times. The gene calls are TRBV5-1 and TRBJ2-2, with D possibly TRBD2 on 5 matching bases. V shed 1 base and J shed 1 base, with 11 bases lying between them. Germline V gives CDR1 SGHRS, CDR2 YFSETQ. The CDR3 totals 16 residues. CDR3 bases: TGCGCCAGCAGCTTGCAAAGCGGATTGAACACCGGGGAGCTGTTTTTT. This translates into CASSLQSGLNTGELFF.

This clonotype was picked up a small number of times. V gene TRBV20-1 combines with J gene TRBJ2-7; 7 bases fit TRBD2. Per the germline V gene, CDR1 is DFQATT and CDR2 is SNEGSKA (reference sequence). The CDR3 runs 12 residues. With V trimmed by 6 bases and J by 4 bases, 6 bases remained unmatched. The DNA of the CDR3 is TGCAGTGCGGCGCGGCGGGGGTACGAGCAGTACTTC. Translated, it gives CSAARRGYEQYF.

The chain couples TRBV5-5 to TRBJ1-2; 11 nucleotides line up with TRBD1. CDR1 and CDR2 from the germline V gene are SGHKS and YYEKEE (reference sequence). V trimming: 0 bases; J trimming: 2 bases; junction bases outside the gene matches: 3. This CDR3 spans 16 amino acids. Written as DNA, the CDR3 is TGTGCCAGCAGCTTGGTGTGGGACAGGGGGAACTATGGCTACACCTTC. Translation: CASSLVWDRGNYGYTF.

The chain is built from TRBV6-1 and TRBJ2-1, with 7 bases identical to TRBD2. Germline CDR1 and CDR2: MNHNS and SASEGT. With 4 bases clipped from V and 4 bases from J, the junction kept 10 bases outside the gene matches. The CDR3 sequence is 16 residues long. CDR3 nucleotides: TGTGCCAGCAGTGGCAGGACTAGTTGGCTTTACAATGAGCAGTTCTTC. It yields the protein CASSGRTSWLYNEQFF.

The V gene is TRBV27, the J gene TRBJ2-1; weak D call: TRBD1 (6 bases). Per the germline V gene, CDR1 is MNHEY and CDR2 is SMNVEV (reference sequence). V was pared by 4 bases and J by 16 bases, with 17 bases between. The CDR3 consists of 12 residues. CDR3 sequence: CASSSARGLVFF. CDR3 bases: TGTGCCAGCAGTTCGGCCAGGGGCCTTGTATTCTTC.

The rearrangement links TRBV29-1 to TRBJ2-5; tentative D call: TRBD2 (6 bases). Germline assignment: CDR1 SQVTM and CDR2 ANQGSEA. Between the trimmed V and J ends, which lost 0 bases and 9 bases, there was a span of 11 bases. The CDR3 is 12 amino acids. The CDR3 region has the DNA TGCAGCGTTGAAGATCCGGGAGTGGCCCAGTACTTC. It is translated as CSVEDPGVAQYF.

The table lists this clonotype with a few counts. This rearrangement joins TRBV7-9 to TRBJ2-5; the match to TRBD1 covers 8 bases. The CDR3 has 15 amino acids. Per germline, CDR1 SEHNR and CDR2 FQNEAQ (reference sequence). Losses at the gene ends were 5 bases for V and 2 bases for J; bases not matched to a gene: 7. DNA for the CDR3: TGTGCCAGCAGCCCTCGGACAGGGAGGCAAGAGACCCAGTACTTC. It encodes CASSPRTGRQETQYF.

J is TRBJ2-3 and V is TRBV9; 11 bases are a match to TRBD2. Germline V gene sequence: CDR1 SGDLS, CDR2 YYNGEE. The CDR3 contains 16 residues. J was trimmed by 0 bases and V by 0 bases; bases with no gene match: 0. In DNA form, the CDR3 reads TGTGCCAGCAGCGTAGTAGCGGGAGGGAGCACAGATACGCAGTATTTT. Residues: CASSVVAGGSTDTQYF.